The present TCR beta chain was sequenced within a study of T cell repertoires in cytomegalovirus infection. Study information: CMV infection plus the matching HLA type was flagged by public TCR beta signatures.

A few counts support this clonotype. The antigen is not known. This CDR3 spans 13 amino acids. CDR1 and CDR2 (germline): LNHDA, SQIVND (reference sequence). V lost 3 bases, J lost 4 bases, and 4 bases lay in between. Whole-study findings and limits: Clonotypes of TCR beta that were HLA-C-restricted and CMV-specific dominated the ex vivo response.

Each CDR3 protein is one row after TCRdb ran MiXCR on the reads. Of approximately 250,000 distinct CDR3 sequences in the sample, roughly an eighth were seen once. The V call is TRBV19, the J call TRBJ2-6; D gene unclear. Material: PBMCs. This TCR was sampled from a human donor in good health (CMV status not recorded). Some clones in this sample may be carry-over from other donors' samples. As DNA, the CDR3 is TGTGCCAGTAGTATGGACGGGGCCAACGTCCTGACTTTC. It translates to CASSMDGANVLTF.